Many counts were recorded for the clone carrying this TCR beta chain. Its target is unknown. This sample was taken from a study of naive and memory T cell subsets. Notes on the study in general: TCR transcript changes with activation or differentiation may affect this RNA method.

The library had UMIs added by 3' ligation of an oligonucleotide to TCR cDNA. Whole blood, 2.5 ml, came from adult healthy volunteers. Four PCR rounds used nested alpha and beta constant region primers plus the SP2 primer. Blood and skin TCR RNA was reverse transcribed with alpha and beta constant primers. TCRdb re-analysed the 5' RACE reads in MiXCR, keeping a single row per CDR3 protein. The repertoire includes about 62,000 distinct CDR3 sequences, 6% to 8.5% of them detected once, and 15% to 20% sits in the top ten. The germline gives CDR1 DFQATT, CDR2 SNEGSKA (reference sequence). Trimming stripped 4 bases from V and 4 bases from J, with 5 bases between. The CDR3 contains 11 residues.

The J gene is TRBJ1-3, the V gene TRBV20-1; D is unclear. The receptor was derived from a female donor in good health. The CDR3 coding sequence is TGCAGTGCTAAACAGGGAAACACCATATATTTT. Translated: CSAKQGNTIYF.